Each of the 6 T cell receptor beta chains below was sequenced from the same sample in a study of vaccination and CD4 T cells after COVID-19. Antigens for these TCRs are unknown. The treatment is: roughly 10-day PBMC culture with coronavirus spike peptide pools or control peptides (ViraFEST assay). The Oncomine TCR Beta short-read assay was what sequenced the DNA obtained from cultured CD4+ T cells. TCRdb fed the PCR reads into MiXCR, producing one record per CDR3 protein. The table lists approximately 6,700 distinct CDR3 sequences, around 45% of them singletons. Source material: CD4+ T cells from blood, cultured in vitro. The receptors come from a human donor who had recovered from COVID-19.

This rearrangement joins TRBV7-9 to TRBJ2-5, with 7 bases aligning to TRBD2. The CDR3 is 13 residues long. V was clipped by 7 bases and J by 5 bases; unmatched bases: 7. CDR1 is SEHNR, CDR2 FQNEAQ, per germline (reference sequence). CDR3 region: CASTPVGGETQYF. In nucleotides, the CDR3 is TGTGCCAGCACCCCAGTGGGGGGGGAGACCCAGTACTTC.

The rearrangement uses TRBV5-1 and TRBJ1-1, with TRBD1 as a possible D gene (6 bases). CDR1 SGHRS and CDR2 YFSETQ come from the germline V gene. This CDR3 comprises 14 residues. The V end was cut by 2 bases, the J end by 4 bases, with 12 bases between. The CDR3 DNA is TGCGCCAGCAGCTTCCAGGGGTATGGCACTGAAGCTTTCTTT. Residues: CASSFQGYGTEAFF.

This chain links TRBV5-4 with TRBJ2-2, with D possibly being TRBD2 (6 bases). The CDR3 totals 15 residues. From germline, CDR1 is SGHNT and CDR2 YYREEE (reference sequence). V was pared by 4 bases and J by 0 bases, with 10 bases between. CDR3: CASSPAGTNTGELFF. DNA of the CDR3: TGTGCCAGCAGCCCAGCGGGCACGAACACCGGGGAGCTGTTTTTT.

This chain links TRBV20-1 with TRBJ1-5, with a tentative D call TRBD1 (6 bases). The germline V gene has CDR1 DFQATT and CDR2 SNEGSKA (reference sequence). V lost 5 bases and J lost 1, with 15 bases in between. The CDR3 is 15 residues long. The DNA for the CDR3 is TGCAGTGCTCTGGGGGCGGGCGGGAGCAATCAGCCCCAGCATTTT. Its translation is CSALGAGGSNQPQHF.

This clonotype has a handful of counts. The chain recombines TRBV10-2 with TRBJ2-2, with no clear D. Germline CDR1 reads WSHSY; CDR2 reads SAAADI. CDR3 length: 13 residues. Trimming took off 5 bases at V and 5 bases at J, with 9 bases between the two ends. The CDR3 spells CASSKGWTGELFF. The CDR3 nucleotides read TGCGCCAGCAGTAAGGGTTGGACCGGGGAGCTGTTTTTT.

The chain joins TRBV20-1 to TRBJ2-7; 10 bases align to TRBD1. Trimming took 1 base from V and 2 from J; bases not matched to a gene: 2. CDR1 DFQATT and CDR2 SNEGSKA come from the germline V gene (reference sequence). The CDR3 totals 14 residues. The CDR3 loop is CSARAGTGAYEQYF. CDR3 DNA: TGCAGTGCTAGAGCGGGGACAGGGGCCTACGAGCAGTACTTC.